What follows is one TCR beta chain and its context. The target antigen is unknown. The sample comes from a study of blood T cells in healthy people across ages. This CDR3 is 13 amino acids long. Germline V CDR1 and CDR2: SEHNR, FQNEAQ (reference sequence). Trimming removed 1 base from V and 9 bases from J, with 7 bases in between. General observations from the study: Naive and antigen-experienced cells were not separated, limiting conclusive comparison. Across the age range, TCR beta diversity per million T cells fell in a roughly linear way. Across samples, TCR beta diversity tracked strongly with naive T cell percentage.

PCR was performed a second time for roughly 6 to 12 cycles using a sample-barcoded 5' primer and a J-beta primer mix. Tags on each cDNA molecule came from a template-switch adaptor with 12 random nucleotides. Each CDR3 protein is one row after TCRdb ran MiXCR on the 5' RACE reads. The sample holds hundreds of thousands of distinct CDR3 sequences; under 25% are singletons and the top ten take roughly 3.7%. The sequence derives from a man in his 70s in good health. Input material: blood. The chain is built from TRBV7-9 and TRBJ1-6; D not resolved. CDR3: CASSLDGVSPLHF. For the CDR3, the DNA is TGTGCCAGCAGCTTAGACGGGGTTTCACCCCTCCACTTT. The variable domain in full, completed from reference TRBV7-9 and TRBJ1-6, reads DTGVSQNPRHKITKRGQNVTFRCDPISEHNRLYWYRQTLGQGPEFLTYFQNEAQLEKSRLLSDRFSAERPKGSFSTLEIQRTEQGDSAMYLCASSLDGVSPLHFGNGTRLTVT.